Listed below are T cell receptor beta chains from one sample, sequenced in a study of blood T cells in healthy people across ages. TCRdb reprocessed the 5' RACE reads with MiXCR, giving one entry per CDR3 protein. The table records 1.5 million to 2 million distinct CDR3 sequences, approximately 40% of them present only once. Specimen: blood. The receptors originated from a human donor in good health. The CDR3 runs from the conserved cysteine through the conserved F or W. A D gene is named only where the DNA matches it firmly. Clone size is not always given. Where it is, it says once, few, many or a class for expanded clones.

TGTGCCAGCAGTTTAGCCGGCGAGGGCCACGAGCAGTACTTC | CASSLAGEGHEQYF | - | TRBV12-3/TRBV12-4 | - | TRBJ2-7
TGCAGTGCTAGAGGTCGTCAGTACGAGCAGTACTTC | CSARGRQYEQYF | - | TRBV20-1 | - | TRBJ2-7
TGCAGCGTTGAGCGGGGAATCGATCCCTACGAGCAGTACTTC | CSVERGIDPYEQYF | - | TRBV29-1 | - | TRBJ2-7
TGCAGCGTTGAGGGAGGGGAAGACTATGGCTGCACCTTC | CSVEGGEDYGCTF | - | TRBV29-1 | - | TRBJ1-2
TGTGCCAGCAGGCCATCATCGACAGGGACGGGTCAGCCCCAGCATTTT | CASRPSSTGTGQPQHF | TRBD1 | TRBV6-2/TRBV6-3 | - | TRBJ1-5
TGCAGCGTAGGGGGTGGGGAGGGGCCGGACACTGAAGCTTTCTTT | CSVGGGEGPDTEAFF | - | TRBV29-1 | - | TRBJ1-1
TGCGCCAGCAGCTTGGGATTACAAGACGGGACCCAGTACTTC | CASSLGLQDGTQYF | - | TRBV5-1 | - | TRBJ2-5
TGCAGCGTTGAATCAGCGGGGGGGCGAGAGACCCAGTACTTC | CSVESAGGRETQYF | TRBD2 | TRBV29-1 | many | TRBJ2-5
TGTGCCGGCAGCGTGGAATCAGGGGATACGCAGTATTTT | CAGSVESGDTQYF | - | TRBV9 | - | TRBJ2-3
TGCAGCGGGGGAGCAGGGGGCGCAGATACGCAGTATTTT | CSGGAGGADTQYF | TRBD1 | TRBV29-1 | - | TRBJ2-3
TGTGCCAGCAGCTTACAGGTCTGGAGGGTCTCTGGGGCCAACGTCCTGACTTTC | CASSLQVWRVSGANVLTF | - | TRBV7-6 | many | TRBJ2-6
TGTGCCAGCAGCTCCTCACAGGGGGCTGGTTGGGACATTCAGTACTTC | CASSSSQGAGWDIQYF | TRBD1 | TRBV7-9 | - | TRBJ2-4
TGTGCCAGCAGCTCAAGGAAGACCGCTGACTACGAGCAGTACTTC | CASSSRKTADYEQYF | - | TRBV6-2/TRBV6-3 | once | TRBJ2-7
TGTGCCAGCAGCGACCGGACAGGGGTCCATGGCTACACCTTC | CASSDRTGVHGYTF | TRBD1 | TRBV7-2 | - | TRBJ1-2
TGCGCCAGCAGCCAAGGTCAAGGGACAACTAATGAAAAACTGTTTTTT | CASSQGQGTTNEKLFF | - | TRBV4-1 | few | TRBJ1-4
TGTGCCAGCGGCCGGGACAGGGCCAATGAGCAGTTCTTC | CASGRDRANEQFF | TRBD1 | TRBV7-2 | - | TRBJ2-1
TGCAGTGCTATCTCTCCAGTGACAGGGGTGTCTGGTAGGGAAAAACTGTTTTTT | CSAISPVTGVSGREKLFF | TRBD1 | TRBV20-1 | once | TRBJ1-4
TGTGCCAGCAGCTTCCCCGAGCGGGGGGAGCCAGATACGCAGTATTTT | CASSFPERGEPDTQYF | TRBD2 | TRBV7-2 | few | TRBJ2-3
TGCGCCAGCAGCCAAGATCGCAGGGCAGGTGAGCAGTTCTTC | CASSQDRRAGEQFF | - | TRBV4-3 | - | TRBJ2-1
TGTGCCAGCTCGACAGGGTACAATGGGCAGTTCTTC | CASSTGYNGQFF | TRBD1 | TRBV5-6 | once | TRBJ2-1
TGTGCCAGCGCACCGCTAAGAGGGGGTCATGGCTACACCTTC | CASAPLRGGHGYTF | - | TRBV6-5 | - | TRBJ1-2
TGCGCCAGCAGCCAAGTTCTAGCGGGGGGGGAGCAGTACTTC | CASSQVLAGGEQYF | TRBD2 | TRBV4-3 | few | TRBJ2-7
TGTGCCACCAGCAGAGATCGAGCGGCTAACACAGATACGCAGTATTTT | CATSRDRAANTDTQYF | - | TRBV15 | - | TRBJ2-3
TGCGCCAGCAGCCAGAGGGACGGGCGAGGGGACCAGTACTTC | CASSQRDGRGDQYF | - | TRBV4-1 | few | TRBJ2-5
TGTGCCAGCAGCTTACGGTATAACACTGAAGCTTTCTTT | CASSLRYNTEAFF | - | TRBV7-3 | - | TRBJ1-1
TGTGCCAGCAGCTTAACGCGGGGTAGCGGGGGGGCCGGAACCGGGGAGCTGTTTTTT | CASSLTRGSGGAGTGELFF | TRBD2 | TRBV7-3 | few | TRBJ2-2
TGTGCCAGCAGACCTTCAGGGATCGGAAAACTGTTTTTT | CASRPSGIGKLFF | - | TRBV27 | - | TRBJ1-4
TGTGCCAGCAGCCTTCTAGGAGGGAAATACACCTTC | CASSLLGGKYTF | - | TRBV5-5 | - | TRBJ1-2
TGTGCCAGCACCATTGGACACGGTAATCAGCCCCAGCATTTT | CASTIGHGNQPQHF | - | TRBV5-6 | - | TRBJ1-5
TGTGCCACCCGTCAATCCTACGAGCAGTACTTC | CATRQSYEQYF | - | TRBV27 | - | TRBJ2-7
TGCAGTGCTAGAGCAAGGGGGACAGGGTACGGGGGTGAGCAGTTCTTC | CSARARGTGYGGEQFF | TRBD1 | TRBV20-1 | - | TRBJ2-1
TGCAGTGCTCCGCCTTTAGCGGGGGGCCCAGCCTACAATAAGCAGTTCTTC | CSAPPLAGGPAYNKQFF | TRBD2 | TRBV20-1 | - | TRBJ2-1
TGTGCCAGCAGCGTTACAGGGAGTGGGTTACAGTACTTC | CASSVTGSGLQYF | - | TRBV9 | few | TRBJ2-4
TGTGCCACCGGCCGAGAGACCCAGTACTTC | CATGRETQYF | - | TRBV28 | - | TRBJ2-5
TGTGCCTGGAGTACAGGGGGCGAGCAGTACTTC | CAWSTGGEQYF | TRBD1 | TRBV30 | - | TRBJ2-7
TGCGCCTCCTCTCGACTAGCGGGGGAGGGGGATACGCAGTATTTT | CASSRLAGEGDTQYF | TRBD2 | TRBV4-3 | few | TRBJ2-3
TGTGCCAGCAGCTTAGAGTATGCCTATGGCTACACTTTC | CASSLEYAYGYTF | - | TRBV7-9 | - | TRBJ1-2
TGTGCCAGCAGCTTCCCGGGGGTAGCGGGGGGCCCAACCTACAATGAGCAGTACTTC | CASSFPGVAGGPTYNEQYF | TRBD2 | TRBV7-9 | once | TRBJ2-4
TGCGCCAGCAGCCAACCCGGAAGGCGAGGAGAGACCCAGTACTTC | CASSQPGRRGETQYF | - | TRBV4-1 | - | TRBJ2-5
TGTGCCAGCTCACCAGCCGGGACCCTAGAGGGCATTCAGTACTTC | CASSPAGTLEGIQYF | - | TRBV18 | few | TRBJ2-4
TGTGCCAGCGAGGGGAAGGACGGAGCTAACTATGGCTACACCTTC | CASEGKDGANYGYTF | - | TRBV7-2 | - | TRBJ1-2
TGCGCCAGCAGCTCTTCGCAGGGGGTCCAAGAGACCCAGTACTTC | CASSSSQGVQETQYF | TRBD1 | TRBV5-1 | - | TRBJ2-5
TGTGCCAGCAGCGTAGGCTTGCCGACTAGCGGGGTTCCCTACGAGCAGTACTTC | CASSVGLPTSGVPYEQYF | TRBD2 | TRBV9 | - | TRBJ2-7
TGTGCCAGCAGTTTAGGCCAGTTGGATAATTCACCCCTCCACTTT | CASSLGQLDNSPLHF | - | TRBV12-3/TRBV12-4 | many | TRBJ1-6
TGCAGTGCACCTCGGGGTCTCTATGGCTACACCTTC | CSAPRGLYGYTF | - | TRBV20-1 | few | TRBJ1-2
TGCAGCGGTACTAGCGGGGGGCTAATCCCCTACGAGCAGTACTTC | CSGTSGGLIPYEQYF | TRBD2 | TRBV20-1 | many | TRBJ2-7
TGTGCCAGCAGCCAAGATCTTAAGGACAGTTATAGCAATCAGCCCCAGCATTTT | CASSQDLKDSYSNQPQHF | - | TRBV4-2 | few | TRBJ1-5
TGTGCCAGCAGCTTGGAACCGTTGGTCGAGCAGTTCTTC | CASSLEPLVEQFF | - | TRBV5-5 | few | TRBJ2-1
TGTGCCATCAGAGGACCCTACTACACAGATACGCAGTATTTT | CAIRGPYYTDTQYF | - | TRBV10-3 | - | TRBJ2-3
TGTGCCAGCAGCCACCTGAGGACAGACAATCAGCCCCAGCATTTT | CASSHLRTDNQPQHF | - | TRBV5-8 | - | TRBJ1-5
TGTGCCAGCAGCTTAGCTAAGAATCAGCCCCAGCATTTT | CASSLAKNQPQHF | - | TRBV7-2 | - | TRBJ1-5